The clone carrying this T cell receptor beta chain has a handful of counts. What it binds is not known. The record originates from a study of cytomegalovirus exposure and HLA in healthy donors. Whole-study findings and limits: Some segments of the V type, notably TRBV6-2 and TRBV6-3, were excluded as indistinguishable. Compared with the roughly 700-donor mean, an Asian-associated ancestry cluster reportedly had fewer N-insertions, according to a later analysis. A cluster of highly shared sequence variants was likely a sequencing artifact.

The CDR3 sequence is 13 residues long. CDR1 and CDR2 from the germline V gene are MDHEN and SYDVKM. V lost 7 bases, J lost 8 bases, and 17 bases lay in between. Researchers ran the PCR with 60 Vbeta and 13 Jbeta primers. TCRdb's copy holds only in-frame clones and misses some; the assay was immunoSEQ multiplex PCR. The sample carries 100,000 to 150,000 clones, around 67% recorded once. The sequence derives from a woman between 40 and 50 years old in good health and CMV-seronegative. The sample consisted of PBMCs. V is TRBV28 and J is TRBJ1-1; a possible D gene is TRBD1 (6 bases). CDR3 in amino acids: CASNLRGRGEAFF. The CDR3, as DNA: TGTGCCAGCAACCTCAGGGGCCGGGGAGAAGCTTTCTTT.